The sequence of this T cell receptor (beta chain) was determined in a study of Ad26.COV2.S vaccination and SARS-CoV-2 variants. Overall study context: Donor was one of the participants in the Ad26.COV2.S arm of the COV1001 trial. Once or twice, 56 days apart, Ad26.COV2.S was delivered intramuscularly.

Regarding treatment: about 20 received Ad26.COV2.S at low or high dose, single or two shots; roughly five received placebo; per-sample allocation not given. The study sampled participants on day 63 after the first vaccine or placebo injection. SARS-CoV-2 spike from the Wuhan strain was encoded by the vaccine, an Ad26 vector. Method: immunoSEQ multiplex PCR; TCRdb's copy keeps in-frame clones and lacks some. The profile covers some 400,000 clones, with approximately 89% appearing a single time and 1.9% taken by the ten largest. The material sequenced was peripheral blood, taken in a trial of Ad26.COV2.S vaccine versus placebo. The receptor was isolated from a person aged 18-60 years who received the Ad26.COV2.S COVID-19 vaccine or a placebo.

The CDR3: CASSLAPGYSYEQYF. CDR3 in DNA: TGTGCCAGCAGCTTAGCGCCAGGGTATTCCTACGAGCAGTACTTC. The chain joins TRBV7-9 to TRBJ2-7; D is perhaps TRBD1 (5 bases). The length of the CDR3 is 15 residues. Trimming cost V 0 bases and J 1 base, with 10 bases left between them. The germline V gene has CDR1 SEHNR and CDR2 FQNEAQ (reference sequence).